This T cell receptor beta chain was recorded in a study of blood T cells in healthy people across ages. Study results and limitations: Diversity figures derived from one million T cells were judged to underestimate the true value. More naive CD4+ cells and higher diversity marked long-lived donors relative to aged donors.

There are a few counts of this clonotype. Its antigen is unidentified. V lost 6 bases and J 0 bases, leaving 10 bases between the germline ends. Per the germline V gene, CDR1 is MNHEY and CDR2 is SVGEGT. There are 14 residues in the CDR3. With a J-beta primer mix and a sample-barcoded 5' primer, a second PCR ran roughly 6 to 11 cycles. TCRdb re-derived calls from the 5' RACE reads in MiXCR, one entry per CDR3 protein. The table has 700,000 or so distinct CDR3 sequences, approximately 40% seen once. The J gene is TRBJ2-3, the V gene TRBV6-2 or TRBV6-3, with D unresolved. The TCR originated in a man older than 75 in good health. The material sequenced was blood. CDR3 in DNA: TGTGCCAGCAGCTTTGACCGTAGCACAGATACGCAGTATTTT. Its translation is CASSFDRSTDTQYF.